This record covers a single T cell receptor (beta chain). Everyone who took part was roughly 18 to 90 years old, and they came from about 25 US areas. All recovered Cohort 3 donors got two negative PCRs, got clearance, or saw symptom resolution. Germline V gene lookup returns CDR1 SGHNT and CDR2 YYREEE (reference sequence). The ends were cut back, 1 base at V and 0 bases at J, with 10 bases in the middle. The CDR3 consists of 16 residues. The sample originates from a study of blood T cell repertoires in COVID-19. Study context: T cells, B-cell-depleted T cells, or PBMCs supplied cDNA or gDNA.

Original data processing: It was from reference gene primer amplification that nucleated cell counts were estimated. The repertoire was sequenced with immunoSEQ multiplex PCR; TCRdb's copy has only in-frame clones and lacks some. D and trimming come from the DNA, and the V and J calls and clone size come from that table. The sample consists of about 380,000 clones, more than 70% of them appearing once. The sequence was obtained from a woman aged 18-35 years who had recovered from COVID-19. Sequences were obtained from PBMCs or T cells enriched from blood (not recorded which). The chain employs TRBV5-4 and TRBJ2-2, with a possible D match to TRBD1 (5 bases). CDR3 bases: TGTGCCAGCAGCTTGTATGACAGCGCGAACACCGGGGAGCTGTTTTTT. Amino acid sequence: CASSLYDSANTGELFF.